The 5 T cell receptor beta chains below come from one sample, sequenced in a study of cytomegalovirus exposure and HLA in healthy donors. Both 60 Vbeta primers and 13 Jbeta primers went into the PCR. Clones were read by immunoSEQ multiplex PCR, and TCRdb kept only the in-frame ones, dropping some. Here the sample spans 250,000 to 350,000 clones, 80% being singletons. Specimen: PBMCs. These receptors all come from a girl aged 2 to 9 in good health and CMV-seronegative.

The chain couples TRBV7-3 to TRBJ2-1; 15 bases agree with TRBD2. Germline V gene data show CDR1 as SGHTA and CDR2 as FQGTGA. The CDR3 spans 19 residues. Trimming cost V 2 bases and J 3 bases; bases outside gene matches: 8. In DNA form, the CDR3 reads TGTGCCAGCAGCTTATTCGGACTAGCGGGGGGGCGAGGCTACAATGAGCAGTTCTTC. As protein: CASSLFGLAGGRGYNEQFF.

The table lists this clone with a few counts. This chain links TRBV7-9 with TRBJ1-2, with D tentatively TRBD1 (6 bases). The length of the CDR3 is 16 residues. The germline V and J ends were trimmed by 4 bases and 0 bases, with 15 bases remaining between them. CDR1 is SEHNR and CDR2 is FQNEAQ in the germline V gene (reference sequence). CDR3 sequence (DNA): TGTGCCAGCAGCTCAATAGGACAGCCTGCTAACTATGGCTACACCTTC. Its protein is CASSSIGQPANYGYTF. The whole variable domain, filled in from reference TRBV7-9 and TRBJ1-2, reads DTGVSQNPRHKITKRGQNVTFRCDPISEHNRLYWYRQTLGQGPEFLTYFQNEAQLEKSRLLSDRFSAERPKGSFSTLEIQRTEQGDSAMYLCASSSIGQPANYGYTFGSGTRLTVV.

This clone has a handful of counts. The rearrangement links TRBV2 to TRBJ2-1; D gene ambiguous. CDR1 and CDR2 (germline): SNHLY, FYNNEI. The CDR3 length is 11 residues. V lost 4 bases, J lost 8 bases, and 6 bases lay in between. In DNA form, the CDR3 reads TGTGCCAGCAGTGTCCGCGATGAGCAGTTCTTC. It is translated as CASSVRDEQFF.

The genes are TRBV9 and TRBJ2-2; perhaps TRBD1 as D (6 bases). The CDR3 has 18 residues. The V end was cut by 5 bases, the J end by 0 bases, with 20 bases between. The germline gives CDR1 SGDLS, CDR2 YYNGEE. The CDR3 DNA is TGTGCCAGCAGTCACAGGACAACAGGGTCCTCGAACACCGGGGAGCTGTTTTTT. Translated, it gives CASSHRTTGSSNTGELFF.

The V call is TRBV4-2, the J call TRBJ2-7; a weak D match, TRBD2 (7 bases). V lost 3 bases to trimming and J lost 3 bases, with 21 bases between them. The CDR3 spans 17 residues. CDR1 LGHNA and CDR2 YNFKEQ come from the germline V gene. The CDR3 DNA reads as TGTGCCAGCAGCCAGGGTCCTACTAGCGCAGGGGTCTACGAGCAGTACTTC. This translates into CASSQGPTSAGVYEQYF.